A single sample gave rise to the 32 T cell receptor beta chains below, sequenced in a study of blood T cell repertoires in COVID-19. The data were produced by immunoSEQ multiplex PCR, yet TCRdb's version contains in-frame clones alone and is incomplete. Of 300,000 to 350,000 clones in the sample, 85% to 90% were seen once. The sequenced sample consisted of peripheral blood. The source is a woman aged 45-59 years with COVID-19, enrolled during active disease.

This clone came up a few times. The chain has TRBV5-4 and TRBJ2-6; D may be TRBD2 (5 bases). The length of the CDR3 is 15 residues. V was cut by 2 bases and J by 2 bases, with 8 bases left in between. Germline-derived CDR1 and CDR2 are SGHNT and YYREEE (reference sequence). This CDR3 is CASSFRGTGANVLTF. In nucleotides, the CDR3 is TGTGCCAGCAGCTTTCGGGGTACTGGGGCCAACGTCCTGACTTTC.

The chain couples TRBV29-1 to TRBJ2-3, with 11 bases matching TRBD1. V lost 6 bases to trimming and J lost 5 bases; unmatched junction nucleotides: 10. This CDR3 is built from 15 residues. CDR1 and CDR2 from the germline V gene are SQVTM and ANQGSEA. CDR3 amino acids: CSVRAGTGGGDTQYF. In DNA form, the CDR3 reads TGCAGCGTCCGTGCAGGGACAGGGGGTGGAGATACGCAGTATTTT.

This chain uses TRBV6-5 with TRBJ1-4; 8 bases are shared with TRBD1. Germline values: CDR1 MNHEY, CDR2 SVGAGI. J gave up 8 bases and V 2 bases, and 7 bases lay outside the gene matches. There are 15 residues in the CDR3. The CDR3 DNA follows: TGTGCCAGCAGTTACGTTAACAGGGGGAACGAAAAACTGTTTTTT. As protein: CASSYVNRGNEKLFF.

This chain uses TRBV19 with TRBJ1-2; weak D call: TRBD1 (6 bases). The V gene's germline CDR1 is LNHDA and CDR2 SQIVND (reference sequence). Trimming took off 1 base at V and 6 bases at J, with 15 bases between the two ends. The CDR3 consists of 15 residues. The CDR3 is CASSIGTVRLDGYTF. The CDR3 bases are TGTGCCAGTAGTATAGGGACAGTCCGGCTGGATGGCTACACCTTC.

The CDR3 DNA sequence: TGTGCCTGGAGTGGGGACAGGCCCGGGAGGTATAATGGCTACACCTTC. This encodes CAWSGDRPGRYNGYTF. V is TRBV30 and J is TRBJ1-2, with TRBD1 identical over 8 bases. V trimming: 1 base; J trimming: 6 bases; junction bases outside the gene matches: 13. The V gene's germline CDR1 is GTSNPN and CDR2 SVGIG (reference sequence). This CDR3 has 16 residues.

The chain employs TRBV2 and TRBJ1-1; 9 nucleotides agree with TRBD1. The germline gives CDR1 SNHLY, CDR2 FYNNEI. This CDR3 has 13 residues. Losses at the gene ends were 5 bases for V and 7 bases for J; bases not matched to a gene: 5. The CDR3 nucleotides read TGTGCCAGCAGTTATTTGGGACAGGGTGAAGCTTTCTTT. Its translation is CASSYLGQGEAFF.

The chain combines TRBV9 with TRBJ1-2, with TRBD1 as a possible D gene (5 bases). The CDR3 is 20 residues long. CDR1 is SGDLS, CDR2 YYNGEE, per germline. The V and J ends lost 0 bases and 4 bases respectively, with 28 bases between them. The CDR3 DNA follows: TGTGCCAGCAGCGTAGATTTATTTGAGGGAGCGGGGCCCGAACGCTATGGCTACACCTTC. Translating gives CASSVDLFEGAGPERYGYTF.

The chain links TRBV19 to TRBJ2-2; TRBD2 aligns across 9 bases. Germline values: CDR1 LNHDA, CDR2 SQIVND (reference sequence). The CDR3 has 17 amino acids. The V segment lost 6 bases and the J segment 4 bases; nucleotides outside the gene matches: 12. CDR3 in amino acids: CASSPIWAGGPTGELFF. CDR3 in DNA: TGTGCCAGTAGCCCTATCTGGGCGGGAGGGCCCACCGGGGAGCTGTTTTTT.

The chain recombines TRBV5-1 with TRBJ1-4; TRBD1 might be the D (6 bases). V lost 0 bases to trimming and J lost 0 bases, with 9 bases between them. Germline CDR1 is SGHRS and CDR2 is YFSETQ. The CDR3 runs to 16 residues. The CDR3 region has the DNA TGCGCCAGCAGCTTGGACAGGGTTACAACTAATGAAAAACTGTTTTTT. It yields the protein CASSLDRVTTNEKLFF.

The V and J genes are TRBV7-2 and TRBJ1-5; D gene ambiguous. CDR1 SGHTA and CDR2 FQGNSA come from the germline V gene. The CDR3 extends over 14 amino acids. The ends were cut back, 4 bases at V and 0 bases at J, with 7 bases in the middle. The CDR3 spells CASSSTDSNQPQHF. The CDR3 nucleotides read TGTGCCAGCAGCTCAACAGATAGCAATCAGCCCCAGCATTTT.

The chain is built from TRBV24-1 and TRBJ1-5; D is unclear. The V gene lost 5 bases and the J gene lost 3 bases, with 13 bases spanning the gap. Germline assignment: CDR1 KGHDR and CDR2 SFDVKD. This CDR3 is 15 amino acids long. In DNA form, the CDR3 reads TGTGCCACCAGTGGACCCGGGGATACCAATCAGCCCCAGCATTTT. Translated: CATSGPGDTNQPQHF.

The chain uses TRBV9 and TRBJ2-2; 12 bases line up with TRBD2. After removal of 1 base from V and 5 bases from J, the junction contained 0 bases not matched to a gene. The CDR3 runs to 15 residues. Germline V lookup: CDR1 SGDLS, CDR2 YYNGEE. The CDR3: CASSVTSGGTGELFF. For the CDR3, the DNA is TGTGCCAGCAGCGTAACTAGCGGGGGGACCGGGGAGCTGTTTTTT.

This chain connects TRBV2 to TRBJ2-7; 8 bases line up with TRBD1. V gave up 6 bases and J gave up 6 bases; unmatched junction bases: 10. There are 14 residues in the CDR3. Germline CDR1 and CDR2: SNHLY and FYNNEI. Written as DNA, the CDR3 is TGTGCCAGCAGAACCGGGACAGGTCTGCCCGAGCAGTACTTC. Protein product: CASRTGTGLPEQYF.

This clone was recorded only once. V usage is TRBV15 and J usage is TRBJ1-6; 8 positions match TRBD1. The germline gives CDR1 LNHNV, CDR2 YYDKDF (reference sequence). With V trimmed by 6 bases and J by 4 bases, 8 bases remained unmatched. CDR3 length equals 16 residues. The CDR3 bases are TGTGCCACCAGGATAGACAGGGGCGCATATAATTCACCCCTCCACTTT. It yields the protein CATRIDRGAYNSPLHF. Based on the CDR3 plus reference TRBV15 and TRBJ1-6, the full variable domain is DAMVIQNPRYQVTQFGKPVTLSCSQTLNHNVMYWYQQKSSQAPKLLFHYYDKDFNNEADTPDNFQSRRPNTSFCFLDIRSPGLGDTAMYLCATRIDRGAYNSPLHFGNGTRLTVT.

On this clone: An end of the junction differs from the germline gene, which may be a read error. As DNA, the CDR3 is TGTGCTAGCATCGAAGGCGGGACCCAGTACTTC. Protein: CASIEGGTQYF. The J gene is TRBJ2-5, the V gene TRBV7-7; D unclear. CDR3 length equals 11 residues. Germline lookup yields CDR1 SSHAT and CDR2 FNYEAQ (reference sequence). The full variable domain, in which reference TRBV7-7 and TRBJ2-5 provide the parts outside the CDR3, is GAGVSQSPRYKVTKRGQDVTLRCDPISSHATLYWYQQALGQGPEFLTYFNYEAQPDKSGLPSDRFSAERPEGSISTLTIQRTEQRDSAMYRCASIEGGTQYFGPGTRLLVL.

V and J are TRBV7-6 and TRBJ2-3; unclear D gene. Trimming pared 5 bases from V and 8 bases from J, leaving 14 bases between. The CDR3 consists of 13 residues. Germline lookup yields CDR1 SGHVS and CDR2 FNYEAQ. The CDR3, as DNA: TGTGCCAGCAGCCCCCCCCCTCTCGGTACGCAGTATTTT. It translates to CASSPPPLGTQYF.

This clone was picked up one time. V and J are TRBV6-5 and TRBJ1-1; unclear D gene. Germline V lookup: CDR1 MNHEY, CDR2 SVGAGI. CDR3 size: 15 residues. V lost 6 bases and J lost 2, with 16 bases in between. CDR3 DNA: TGTGCCAGCAGGACATCTCGAGACCGAAACACTGAAGCTTTCTTT. This codes for CASRTSRDRNTEAFF.

The V gene is TRBV19, the J gene TRBJ2-5; TRBD2 matches 11 bases. Per the germline V gene, CDR1 is LNHDA and CDR2 is SQIVND (reference sequence). This CDR3 spans 16 amino acids. The junction had 9 bases not matched to a gene; V was cut back by 6 bases and J by 3 bases. The CDR3 loop reads CASSWGSGLAEETQYF. DNA for the CDR3: TGTGCCAGTAGCTGGGGGTCGGGACTAGCGGAAGAGACCCAGTACTTC. Variable domain in full (rest from reference TRBV19 and TRBJ2-5): DGGITQSPKYLFRKEGQNVTLSCEQNLNHDAMYWYRQDPGQGLRLIYYSQIVNDFQKGDIAEGYSVSREKKESFPLTVTSAQKNPTAFYLCASSWGSGLAEETQYFGPGTRLLVL.

The V call is TRBV10-2, the J call TRBJ2-1; D possibly corresponds to TRBD1 (6 bases). Germline CDR1 is WSHSY and CDR2 is SAAADI. V was cut by 10 bases and J by 10 bases, with 20 bases left in between. The CDR3 runs to 13 residues. CDR3 in DNA: TGCGCCATAGGACAGCAAGCTTCTTCCGAGCAGTTCTTC. Protein sequence: CAIGQQASSEQFF.

The chain is built from TRBV30 and TRBJ1-2; D unclear. The germline V gene encodes CDR1 GTSNPN and CDR2 SVGIG (reference sequence). The CDR3 spans 13 residues. The V end lost 1 base, the J end lost 1 base, and 7 bases lay between the germline ends. CDR3 protein: CAWSEHLNYGYTF. The CDR3 DNA sequence: TGTGCCTGGAGTGAACACCTTAACTATGGCTACACCTTC.

The rearrangement uses TRBV27 and TRBJ2-1, with D possibly TRBD1 on 5 matching bases. This CDR3 has 13 residues. Deletions cut 6 bases from V and 8 bases from J, with 14 bases between. Germline-derived CDR1 and CDR2 are MNHEY and SMNVEV (reference sequence). Here the CDR3 DNA reads TGTGCCAGCAGAAAGACAGATCACTATGAGCAGTTCTTC. Translating gives CASRKTDHYEQFF.

V and J are TRBV9 and TRBJ1-2, with D uncertain. V lost 4 bases and J 8 bases, leaving 24 bases between the germline ends. Germline V lookup: CDR1 SGDLS, CDR2 YYNGEE. The CDR3 totals 16 residues. The CDR3 nucleotides read TGTGCCAGCAGCCCTGAGGAGGGTAGCGGCTCCTTCGGCTACACCTTC. Translated: CASSPEEGSGSFGYTF.

The chain carries TRBV19 and TRBJ2-5; 8 positions match TRBD1. This CDR3 is 15 amino acids long. V was clipped by 1 base and J by 5 bases; unmatched bases: 6. Germline-derived CDR1 and CDR2 are LNHDA and SQIVND (reference sequence). The CDR3 nucleotides are TGTGCCAGTAGTATAGCCAGGGGGCGGCAGGAGACCCAGTACTTC. Encoded protein: CASSIARGRQETQYF.

V and J are TRBV6-2 or TRBV6-3 and TRBJ1-3; tentative D call: TRBD1 (6 bases). From germline, CDR1 is MNHEY and CDR2 SVGEGT. The CDR3 spans 15 residues. V gave up 6 bases and J gave up 1 base, with 13 bases separating them. CDR3 coding DNA: TGTGCCAGCAGACCTACCGGGACATCTGGAAACACCATATATTTT. Protein sequence: CASRPTGTSGNTIYF.

This clone has a handful of counts. V and J are TRBV7-9 and TRBJ1-1, with TRBD1 matching over 8 bases. The V segment lost 4 bases and the J segment 8 bases; nucleotides outside the gene matches: 9. This CDR3 is 14 amino acids long. Germline V gives CDR1 SEHNR, CDR2 FQNEAQ (reference sequence). The CDR3 DNA follows: TGTGCCAGCAGCTCAAAGGACAGGGTGACCGAAGCTTTCTTT. Amino acids: CASSSKDRVTEAFF.

The rearrangement uses TRBV4-2 and TRBJ2-5; 11 positions agree with TRBD2. This CDR3 has 12 amino acids. V lost 8 bases and J lost 5; bases outside the gene matches: 1. CDR1 and CDR2 (germline): LGHNA, YNFKEQ. The CDR3 region is CASGLAGETQYF. In nucleotides, the CDR3 is TGTGCCAGCGGACTAGCGGGCGAGACCCAGTACTTC.

This rearrangement joins TRBV4-3 to TRBJ2-7; 8 nucleotides agree with TRBD2. This CDR3 contains 15 residues. The germline CDR1 and CDR2 sequences are LGHNA and YSLEER. Trimming removed 3 bases from V and 7 bases from J; junction bases left unmatched: 11. CDR3: CASSQNSGIAGEQYF. The CDR3, as DNA: TGCGCCAGCAGCCAGAATAGCGGGATCGCGGGGGAGCAGTACTTC.

The rearrangement joins TRBV6-1 to TRBJ1-1; D is undetermined. The CDR3 is 12 amino acids. CDR1 is MNHNS, CDR2 SASEGT, per germline. With 1 base removed from V and 11 bases from J, the gap between germline ends came to 11 bases. CDR3 protein: CASSEVAISAFF. The CDR3 DNA follows: TGTGCCAGCAGTGAAGTAGCCATTTCGGCTTTCTTT.

The J gene is TRBJ2-2, the V gene TRBV5-8, with D possibly being TRBD1 (6 bases). Trimming stripped 4 bases from V and 6 bases from J, with 16 bases between. The CDR3 contains 15 residues. Germline CDR1 reads SGHTS; CDR2 reads YDEGEE. The CDR3 protein is CASSPGTFQAGELFF. The CDR3 DNA sequence: TGTGCCAGCAGCCCAGGGACATTCCAGGCCGGGGAGCTGTTTTTT.

The rearrangement links TRBV9 to TRBJ2-5; TRBD1 matches at 7 bases. This CDR3 is 14 amino acids long. V lost 4 bases, J lost 2 bases, and 5 bases stayed unmatched. Germline V gene lookup returns CDR1 SGDLS and CDR2 YYNGEE. CDR3 in DNA: TGTGCCAGCAGCTTAAGACAGGGACAAGAGACCCAGTACTTC. This codes for CASSLRQGQETQYF. The variable domain in full, completed from reference TRBV9 and TRBJ2-5, reads DSGVTQTPKHLITATGQRVTLRCSPRSGDLSVYWYQQSLDQGLQFLIQYYNGEERAKGNILERFSAQQFPDLHSELNLSSLELGDSALYFCASSLRQGQETQYFGPGTRLLVL.

This clone was counted a single time. V and J are TRBV27 and TRBJ1-1, with D tentatively TRBD1 (6 bases). Germline values: CDR1 MNHEY, CDR2 SMNVEV (reference sequence). This CDR3 is built from 17 residues. V was pared by 10 bases and J by 0 bases, with 24 bases between. The CDR3 DNA reads as TGTGCCACCAACCAACGAGGACAGAGCCGCATGAACACTGAAGCTTTCTTT. Amino acids: CATNQRGQSRMNTEAFF.

The rearrangement joins TRBV2 to TRBJ1-2; D is unresolved. Looked up from germline, CDR1 is SNHLY and CDR2 is FYNNEI. The CDR3 length is 15 residues. Trimming cost V 1 base and J 4 bases, with 13 bases left between them. The CDR3 DNA is TGTGCCAGCAGTGAAGAAACCGCTCCGGGCTATGGCTACACCTTC. Translation gives CASSEETAPGYGYTF.